This T cell receptor beta chain was found in a study of response to subunit inactivated influenza vaccine. At least ten counts were recorded for this clonotype. Via MiXCR, TCRdb re-called the RT-PCR reads, giving one row per CDR3 protein. The table includes about 570,000 distinct CDR3 sequences, about 11% detected once. The same data also contributed to another study, on T cells expressing NK-cell markers. This second study notes: What made the TCR beta cDNA was 5'RACE template switching with UMIs.

The sequences come from PBMCs from blood, collected on the day of vaccination. The sequence came from a man aged 50 to 60 who received an inactivated influenza vaccine.

CDR3 residues: CASSLLSTDTQYF. The CDR3 DNA reads as TGTGCCAGCAGTCTACTAAGCACAGATACGCAGTATTTT. The genes are TRBV7-9 and TRBJ2-3; D gene unclear. V lost 6 bases and J lost 0, with 7 bases in between. CDR3 size: 13 residues. Germline CDR1 and CDR2: SEHNR and FQNEAQ (reference sequence).